The 4 T cell receptor beta chains presented below share a single source sample, sequenced in a study of molecular identifiers for immune sequencing clone quantification. One entry per CDR3 protein results from TCRdb running MiXCR on the PCR reads. The sample carries 250,000 to 400,000 distinct CDR3 sequences, about a fifth recorded once. Sequenced: naive CD8+ T cells from blood, with Jurkat cell RNA spiked in. The subset here: FACS-sorted CD8+CD4-CCR7+CD45RA+ naive T cells. These receptors originate from a human donor in good health. Some libraries in this study had Jurkat cell RNA spiked in.

On this clonotype itself: A single base separates this from a much larger clone, so it may be a read error. The rearrangement joins TRBV7-2 to TRBJ1-4; 7 bases align to TRBD1. Looked up from germline, CDR1 is SGHTA and CDR2 is FQGNSA. CDR3 length equals 16 residues. The CDR3 protein is CASSPGTAPTNGKLFF. The DNA for the CDR3 is TGTGCCAGCAGCCCGGGGACAGCACCTACTAATGGAAAACTGTTTTTT.

This clonotype was observed many times. One end of the junction fails to match germline, which may point to a read error. This sequence joins TRBV30 and TRBJ2-7; D might be TRBD2 (5 bases). The CDR3 sequence is 13 residues long. Germline V gene lookup returns CDR1 GTSNPN and CDR2 SVGIG (reference sequence). CDR3: CAWSGQPGWVVEF. The CDR3 bases are TGTGCCTGGAGTGGGCAGCCGGGGTGGGTGGTGGAGTTC.

This chain joins TRBV7-9 and TRBJ2-7; tentatively, D is TRBD1 or TRBD2 (5 bases each). The germline V and J ends were trimmed by 5 bases and 3 bases, with 14 bases remaining between them. The germline gives CDR1 SEHNR, CDR2 FQNEAQ (reference sequence). CDR3 length equals 14 residues. The CDR3 DNA reads as TGTGCCAGCAGCCCCAGGGACGGGAACTACGAGCAGTACTTC. Its protein product is CASSPRDGNYEQYF.

In this sample, this clonotype turned up many times. V usage is TRBV4-1 and J usage is TRBJ1-2; 7 nucleotides match TRBD1. Germline lookup yields CDR1 MGHRA and CDR2 YSYEKL. The CDR3 sequence is 16 residues long. J was trimmed by 2 bases and V by 2 bases; bases with no gene match: 8. The CDR3 spells CASSQYPTGRNYGYTF. The CDR3 DNA sequence: TGCGCCAGCAGCCAATACCCGACAGGGAGGAACTATGGCTACACCTTC.